This record looks at one T cell receptor beta chain sequence and its context. Antigen specificity is unknown. The sample originates from a study of T cell repertoires in cytomegalovirus infection. Germline V gives CDR1 SNHLY, CDR2 FYNNEI. There are 15 residues in the CDR3. The V gene lost 4 bases and the J gene lost 0 bases, with 10 bases spanning the gap. Each CDR3 protein is one row after TCRdb ran MiXCR on the reads. The sample holds just under 550,000 distinct CDR3 sequences; approximately 26% are singletons and the top ten take roughly 13%. Overall study results and limits: The response measured ex vivo was dominated by TCR beta clonotypes (HLA-C-restricted and CMV-specific).

The chain combines TRBV2 with TRBJ2-1; tentatively, D is TRBD2 (5 bases). The receptor was isolated from a human donor in good health (CMV status not recorded). Some clones in this sample may be carry-over from other donors' samples. Sample: PBMCs. The CDR3 loop is CASSAERSSYNEQFF. CDR3 coding DNA: TGTGCCAGCAGTGCGGAGCGGAGCTCCTACAATGAGCAGTTCTTC.